This TCR beta chain was recorded in a study of T cell responses to AZD1222 COVID-19 vaccine. Study-level background: Pooled in the analysis were second doses at about 4 or about 12 weeks. General observations from the study: Among the donors, most were white British and more were female, and clonal diversity was possibly underestimated.

Only in-frame clones appear in the TCRdb table, and some are missing; sequencing was by immunoSEQ multiplex PCR. Of 120,000 to 150,000 clones in the sample, about 91% are singletons; the top ten hold around 2.8%. As regards this clone: The antigen is not known.

This TCR was recovered from an adult in good health. The sample in question was peripheral blood, obtained on day 0 of AZD1222 vaccination.

CDR3 sequence: CASSSAYEQYF. In DNA, the CDR3 is TGTGCCAGCAGTTCCGCCTACGAGCAGTACTTC. The chain uses TRBV27 and TRBJ2-7, with D unclear. Trimming left V 4 bases short and J 2 bases short, with 3 bases between. This CDR3 is 11 amino acids long. CDR1 is MNHEY, CDR2 SMNVEV, per germline (reference sequence).